The rows below give T cell receptor beta chains drawn from one sample of a study of T cell responses to AZD1222 COVID-19 vaccine. Assay: immunoSEQ multiplex PCR; the TCRdb copy retains only in-frame clones and omits some. The table lists roughly 120,000 clones, about 91% of them singletons. The starting material was peripheral blood, obtained on day 0 of AZD1222 vaccination. The receptors were gathered from an adult in good health. Both conserved end residues are part of each CDR3. D genes are given only for firm matches. For some rows the clone size is stated as once, few or many, or as a class when expanded; others skip it.

>TRBV6-5|TRBJ1-6|-|-
TGTGCCAGCAGGTCTCAGGGCCCTAATTCACCCCTCCACTTT
CASRSQGPNSPLHF
>TRBV15|TRBJ2-7|-|TRBD1
TGTGCCACCAGTAGCGACGGGACAGGGCCCTACGAGCAGTACTTC
CATSSDGTGPYEQYF
>TRBV10-2|TRBJ1-1|few|-
TGCGCCAGCAGTGTCGGGACATTGAACACTGAAGCTTTCTTT
CASSVGTLNTEAFF
>TRBV6-2/TRBV6-3|TRBJ2-1|-|-
TGTGCCAGCAGCCCGGGGATCCTTGGGACAATCTACAATGAGCAGTTCTTC
CASSPGILGTIYNEQFF
>TRBV15|TRBJ2-2|-|-
TGTGCCACCAGCAGAGAGAGACCCGGGGAGCTGTTTTTT
CATSRERPGELFF
>TRBV7-2|TRBJ1-6|-|-
TGTGCCAGCAGCACAAACAGAAATTCACCCCTCCACTTT
CASSTNRNSPLHF
>TRBV9|TRBJ1-4|-|-
TGTGCCAGCAGCGCCGAGGAGGGGAGTATTAATGAAAAACTGTTTTTT
CASSAEEGSINEKLFF
>TRBV6-2/TRBV6-3|TRBJ1-5|-|TRBD1
TGTGCCAGCAGTGCCCTGACAGGGAGCCGACTGGTAAGCAATCAGCCCCAGCATTTT
CASSALTGSRLVSNQPQHF
>TRBV6-6|TRBJ2-1|-|-
TGTGCCAGCAGTAGCCAGGGAAACAATGAGCAGTTCTTC
CASSSQGNNEQFF
>TRBV14|TRBJ2-1|-|-
TGTGCCAGCAGCCAAGATACAGGGAACTTATACAATGAGCAGTTCTTC
CASSQDTGNLYNEQFF
>TRBV28|TRBJ1-2|-|TRBD1
TGTGCCAGCAGTTCGGCTCAAGGGACAGGGTATGGCTACACCTTC
CASSSAQGTGYGYTF
>TRBV5-1|TRBJ1-1|few|TRBD1
TGCGCCAGCAGCACAGGGGGTACGAACACTGAAGCTTTCTTT
CASSTGGTNTEAFF